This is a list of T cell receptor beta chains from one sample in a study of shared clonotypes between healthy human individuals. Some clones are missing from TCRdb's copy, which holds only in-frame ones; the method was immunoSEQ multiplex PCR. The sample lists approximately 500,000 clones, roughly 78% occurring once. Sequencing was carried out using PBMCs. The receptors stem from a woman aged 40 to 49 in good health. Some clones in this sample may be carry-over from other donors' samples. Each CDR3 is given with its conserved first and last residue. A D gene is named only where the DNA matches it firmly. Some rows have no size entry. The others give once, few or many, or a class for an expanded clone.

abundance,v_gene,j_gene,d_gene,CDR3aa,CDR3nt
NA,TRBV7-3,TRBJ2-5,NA,CASSLEGRETQYF,TGTGCCAGCAGCTTGGAGGGTCGAGAGACCCAGTACTTC
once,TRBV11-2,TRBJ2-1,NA,CASSLGLRLEQFF,TGTGCCAGCAGCTTAGGGTTACGACTAGAGCAGTTCTTC
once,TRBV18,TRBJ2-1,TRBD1,CASSPLGQGAGNEQFF,TGTGCCAGCTCACCACTCGGACAGGGGGCGGGAAATGAGCAGTTCTTC
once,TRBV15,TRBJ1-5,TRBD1,CATSRVGQGNQPQHF,TGTGCCACCAGCAGGGTTGGACAGGGGAATCAGCCCCAGCATTTT
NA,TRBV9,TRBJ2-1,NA,CASSRDSQNEQFF,TGTGCCAGCAGCCGGGACTCCCAGAATGAGCAGTTCTTC
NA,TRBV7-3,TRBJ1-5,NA,CASSLSSGGMDDLSNQPQHF,TGTGCCAGCAGCTTAAGTTCCGGGGGCATGGACGACTTGAGCAATCAGCCCCAGCATTTT
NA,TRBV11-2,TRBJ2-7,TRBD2,CASKSLAGGLEQYF,TGTGCCAGCAAATCACTAGCGGGGGGTCTGGAGCAGTACTTC
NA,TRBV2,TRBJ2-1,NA,CASRPNSYNEQFF,TGTGCCAGCAGGCCGAACTCCTACAATGAGCAGTTCTTC
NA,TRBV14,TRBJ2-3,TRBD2,CASSPRLAMGTDTQYF,TGTGCCAGCAGCCCCCGACTAGCGATGGGAACAGATACGCAGTATTTT
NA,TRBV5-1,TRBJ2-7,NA,CASSLGPGAYEQYF,TGCGCCAGCAGCTTGGGGCCGGGGGCCTACGAGCAGTACTTC
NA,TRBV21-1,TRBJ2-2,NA,CASSFRVGLADVPFWDTGELFF,TGTGCCAGCAGCTTCAGAGTGGGACTAGCGGACGTACCCTTCTGGGACACCGGGGAGCTGTTTTTT
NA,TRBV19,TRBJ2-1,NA,CASSIGRTPRVEQFF,TGTGCCAGTAGTATAGGCAGGACGCCTAGAGTTGAGCAGTTCTTC
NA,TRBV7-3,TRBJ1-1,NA,CASGTAPMGTEAFF,TGTGCCAGCGGAACGGCCCCTATGGGCACTGAAGCTTTCTTT
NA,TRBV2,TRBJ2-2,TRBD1,CASSVRGTGGLNTGELFF,TGTGCCAGCAGTGTTAGAGGGACAGGGGGCTTGAACACCGGGGAGCTGTTTTTT
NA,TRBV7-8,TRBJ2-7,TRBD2,CASSTSGLAASAAKQYF,TGTGCCAGCAGCACCTCGGGACTAGCGGCCTCAGCAGCTAAGCAGTACTTC
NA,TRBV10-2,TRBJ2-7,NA,CASSRGYEQYF,TGCGCCAGCAGTCGGGGATACGAGCAGTACTTC